This T cell receptor (beta chain) was recovered during a study of neoadjuvant anti-PD-1 for oral cavity cancer. Sequenced by immunoSEQ multiplex PCR; TCRdb stores in-frame clones only, minus some. The sample yields 25,000 to 40,000 clones, around four fifths seen once. Sample time point: after neoadjuvant nivolumab, at surgical resection. Stage II-IVA oral cavity squamous cell carcinoma was new and untreated by systemic or radiation therapy. This receptor was identified in a person aged 35 to 85 with oral cavity squamous cell carcinoma. Material: PBMCs, obtained after nivolumab (anti-PD-1) treatment.

CDR3 coding DNA: TGCGCCAGCTCCACAGGGTTGGATCAGCCCCAGCATTTT. This gives the protein CASSTGLDQPQHF. V usage is TRBV5-1 and J usage is TRBJ1-5, with D perhaps TRBD1 (6 bases). The ends were cut back, 7 bases at V and 5 bases at J, with 13 bases in the middle. Germline V gene lookup returns CDR1 SGHRS and CDR2 YFSETQ. The CDR3 consists of 13 residues. Variable domain in full (rest from reference TRBV5-1 and TRBJ1-5): KAGVTQTPRYLIKTRGQQVTLSCSPISGHRSVSWYQQTPGQGLQFLFEYFSETQRNKGNFPGRFSGRQFSNSRSEMNVSTLELGDSALYLCASSTGLDQPQHFGDGTRLSIL.